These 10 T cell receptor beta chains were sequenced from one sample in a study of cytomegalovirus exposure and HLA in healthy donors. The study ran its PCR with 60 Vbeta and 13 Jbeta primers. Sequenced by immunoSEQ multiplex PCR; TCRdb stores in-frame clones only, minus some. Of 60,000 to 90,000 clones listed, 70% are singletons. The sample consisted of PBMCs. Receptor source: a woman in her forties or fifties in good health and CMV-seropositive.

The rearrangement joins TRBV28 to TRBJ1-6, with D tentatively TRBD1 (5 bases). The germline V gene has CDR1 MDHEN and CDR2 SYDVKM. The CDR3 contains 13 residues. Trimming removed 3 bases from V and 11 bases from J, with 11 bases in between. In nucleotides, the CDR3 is TGTGCCAGCAGTTTCATGGGGGGGACACCCCTCCACTTT. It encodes CASSFMGGTPLHF.

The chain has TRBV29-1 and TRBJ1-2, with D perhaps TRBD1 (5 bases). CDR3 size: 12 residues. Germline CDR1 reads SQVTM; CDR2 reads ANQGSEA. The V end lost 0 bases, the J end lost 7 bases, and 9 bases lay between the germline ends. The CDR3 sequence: CSVEDSRAGYTF. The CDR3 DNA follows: TGCAGCGTTGAAGATTCCAGGGCTGGCTACACCTTC.

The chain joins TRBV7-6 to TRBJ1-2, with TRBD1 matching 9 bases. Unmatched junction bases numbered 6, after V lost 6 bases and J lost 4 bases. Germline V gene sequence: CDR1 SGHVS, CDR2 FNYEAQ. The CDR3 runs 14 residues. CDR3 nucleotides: TGTGCCAGCAGTACCGGGACAGGGAGCTATGGCTACACCTTC. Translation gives CASSTGTGSYGYTF. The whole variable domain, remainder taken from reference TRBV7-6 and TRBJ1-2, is GAGVSQSPRYKVTKRGQDVALRCDPISGHVSLYWYRQALGQGPEFLTYFNYEAQQDKSGLPNDRFSAERPEGSISTLTIQRTEQRDSAMYRCASSTGTGSYGYTFGSGTRLTVV.

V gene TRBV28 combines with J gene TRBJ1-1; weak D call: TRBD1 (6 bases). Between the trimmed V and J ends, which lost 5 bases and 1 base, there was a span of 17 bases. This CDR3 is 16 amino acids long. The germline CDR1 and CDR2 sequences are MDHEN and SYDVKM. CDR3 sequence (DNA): TGTGCCAGCAGTCCGCGGGGGGCGCGGGGGAACACTGAAGCTTTCTTT. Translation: CASSPRGARGNTEAFF.

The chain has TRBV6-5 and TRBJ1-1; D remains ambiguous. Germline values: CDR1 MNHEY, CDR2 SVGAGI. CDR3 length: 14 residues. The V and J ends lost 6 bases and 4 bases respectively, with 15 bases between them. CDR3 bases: TGTGCCAGCAGGCCGGGCCTCGAGGGCACTGAAGCTTTCTTT. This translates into CASRPGLEGTEAFF.

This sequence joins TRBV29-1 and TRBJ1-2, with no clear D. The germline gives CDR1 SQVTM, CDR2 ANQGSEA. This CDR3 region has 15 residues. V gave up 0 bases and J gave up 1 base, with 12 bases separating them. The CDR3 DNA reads TGCAGCGTTGAAGAACACCCAGACATTAACTATGGCTACACCTTC. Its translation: CSVEEHPDINYGYTF. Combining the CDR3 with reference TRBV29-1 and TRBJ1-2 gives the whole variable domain SAVISQKPSRDICQRGTSLTIQCQVDSQVTMMFWYRQQPGQSLTLIATANQGSEATYESGFVIDKFPISRPNLTFSTLTVSNMSPEDSSIYLCSVEEHPDINYGYTFGSGTRLTVV.

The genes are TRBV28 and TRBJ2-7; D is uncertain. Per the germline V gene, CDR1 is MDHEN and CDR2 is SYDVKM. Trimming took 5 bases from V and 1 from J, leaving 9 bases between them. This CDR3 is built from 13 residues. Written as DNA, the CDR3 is TGTGCCAGCAGTGGAGTCGGATCCTACGAGCAGTACTTC. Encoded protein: CASSGVGSYEQYF.

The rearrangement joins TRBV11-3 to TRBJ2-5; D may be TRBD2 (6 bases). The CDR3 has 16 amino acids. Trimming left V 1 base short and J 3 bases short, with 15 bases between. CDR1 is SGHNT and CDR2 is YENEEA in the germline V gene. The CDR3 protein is CASSLAMTSGEETQYF. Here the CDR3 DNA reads TGTGCCAGCAGCTTAGCGATGACCTCGGGGGAAGAGACCCAGTACTTC.

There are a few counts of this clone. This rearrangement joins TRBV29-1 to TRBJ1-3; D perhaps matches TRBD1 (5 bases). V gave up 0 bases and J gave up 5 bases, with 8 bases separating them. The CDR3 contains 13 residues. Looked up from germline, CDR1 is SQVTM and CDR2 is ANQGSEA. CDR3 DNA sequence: TGCAGCGTTGAAGACAGGGCGAGAAACACCATATATTTT. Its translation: CSVEDRARNTIYF.

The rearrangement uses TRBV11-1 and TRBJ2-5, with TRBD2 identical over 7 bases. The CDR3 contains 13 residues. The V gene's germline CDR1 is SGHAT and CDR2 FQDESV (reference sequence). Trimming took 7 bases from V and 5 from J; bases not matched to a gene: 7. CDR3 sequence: CASTWGGGETQYF. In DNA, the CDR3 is TGTGCCAGCACCTGGGGGGGAGGGGAGACCCAGTACTTC.